This T cell receptor (beta chain) stems from a study of T cell responses to AZD1222 COVID-19 vaccine (dated by TCRdb to the early 2020s). In the study overall: TCR sequencing was performed for fewer than 250 trial participants, of whom 207 were given two doses of AZD1222 and some 26 were given two doses of MenACWY control vaccine. Trial participants were enrolled by age into 18-55, 56-69 and 70-plus year subgroups, with about 150, 28 and 57 TCR-sequenced participants respectively. General study outcomes and caveats: Reportedly, almost half of the unique spike-specific TCRs recognized epitopes lying outside the regions that are mutated in the B.1.351 and B.1.1.7 variants. Participants were mostly white British and included more females than males, and it was suggested by the authors that clonal diversity may have been underestimated. No day 14 peak-response samples were available, so repertoires were characterized only after the peak T cell response. Spike-specific TCR breadth and depth rose significantly after two AZD1222 doses compared with day 0 and with MenACWY recipients. Conclusions about previously exposed vaccinees are limited, since just 5 to 7 AZD1222 recipients were seropositive for SARS-CoV-2 at baseline. In the small 56-69-year group, the increase in depth fell short of significance, most likely because of low power. The whole spike protein was spanned by vaccine-associated CD4 TCRs, and dominant responses were seen in regions 160-218 and 743-854.

What the time point label conveys for this sample: about 28 days (+/-7) after the second vaccine dose. AZD1222 recipients given second doses at about 4 weeks or at about 12 weeks were pooled, since spike-specific TCR depth and breadth were not found to differ between the two schedules. Vaccinee samples came from UK trials COV001 and COV002, including a single-blind randomized controlled phase 2/3 trial of AZD1222 (ChAdOx1 nCoV-19) in healthy adults. For TCRbeta chain sequencing, PBMC samples were collected from trial participants at day 0 and at day 28 after the second dose. The CDR3 regions of human TCRbeta chains were analyzed by immunosequencing. The published analysis was carried out like this. Repertoire TCRs were matched against a reference library of SARS-CoV-2-specific TCRs generated with the MIRA antigen-specificity platform. Breadth meant the fraction of unique TCRs that were SARS-CoV-2-associated, whereas depth meant the fraction of total T cells that were SARS-CoV-2-associated. Using the MIRA data, each spike-specific TCR was mapped to the spike region that the TCR reacts to and placed in a CD4 or CD8 class. Log10-transformed breadth and depth values were compared by one-way ANOVA with Sidak's multiple comparisons tests. As stored in TCRdb, this immuneACCESS dataset retains in-frame rearrangements with V and J assigned. A fraction of the clones does not appear; measured against another copy, unresolved V genes explain less than half of the discrepancy, and the remainder lacks a known reason. From that table come the V and J calls and clone size; the DNA was used to work out D and trimming. The sample profile shows approximately 300,000 clones; about 94% of them were found once. Of the sample, less than 0.65% falls within the top ten clones.

From cysteine to phenylalanine, the CDR3 is 15 amino acids long. Only the CDR3 DNA stays, 45 bases, in frame from base 1. Trimming takes 4 bases from V and 9 bases from J, and the germline ends sit 16 bases apart. CDR1 SGHTA and CDR2 FQGNSA were looked up in the germline V gene. Notes on this clone: What antigen it recognizes has not been identified. No per-base quality is available; no much larger clone lies one base away.

This sequence uses TRBV7-2 and TRBJ1-6, and possibly TRBD1, on 6 matching bases. The clonotype comes from an adult who received the AZD1222 COVID-19 vaccine. The specimen was peripheral blood, collected 28 days after the second AZD1222 dose. The CDR3 protein is CASSSGGGVPSPLHF. The nucleotide sequence reads TGTGCCAGCAGCTCTGGGGGCGGGGTGCCTTCACCCCTCCACTTT.